Described below is a single TCR beta chain sequence and its context. The method was immunoSEQ multiplex PCR; TCRdb's version includes in-frame clones alone and lacks a portion of them. Here the sample spans fewer than 200,000 clones, 88% being singletons. Germline V lookup: CDR1 SGHVS, CDR2 FQNEAQ. The CDR3 consists of 15 residues. The V and J ends lost 5 bases and 5 bases respectively, with 18 bases between them. Time point specified: blood 4 weeks post-SBRT, at nephrectomy. As for treatment: 15 Gy SBRT to primary tumor, nephrectomy 4 weeks later. The sample belongs to a study of radiation and T cells in renal cell carcinoma.

The starting material was blood, obtained from a patient whose treatment included radiotherapy and nephrectomy. The source is a woman aged 45-65 years with renal cell carcinoma. J is TRBJ2-5 and V is TRBV7-8, with a weak D call TRBD2 (7 bases). The CDR3 DNA sequence: TGTGCCAGCAGCCCCGAGTGGGGGCGGGGGGAGACCCAGTACTTC. Its protein is CASSPEWGRGETQYF.